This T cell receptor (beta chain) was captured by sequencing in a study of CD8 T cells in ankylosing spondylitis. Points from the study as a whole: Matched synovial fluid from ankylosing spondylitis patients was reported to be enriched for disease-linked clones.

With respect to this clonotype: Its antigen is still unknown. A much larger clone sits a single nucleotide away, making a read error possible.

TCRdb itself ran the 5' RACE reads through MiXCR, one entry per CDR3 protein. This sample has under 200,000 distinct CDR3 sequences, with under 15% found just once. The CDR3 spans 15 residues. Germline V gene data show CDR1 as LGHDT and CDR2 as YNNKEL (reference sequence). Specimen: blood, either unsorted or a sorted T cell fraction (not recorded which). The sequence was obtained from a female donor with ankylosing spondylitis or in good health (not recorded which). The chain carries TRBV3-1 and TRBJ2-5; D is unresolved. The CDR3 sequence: CASSIAGSRQEIQYF. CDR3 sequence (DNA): TGTGCCAGCAGCATCGCAGGATCCCGACAAGAGATCCAGTACTTC.